The clone carrying this TCR beta chain was counted once. These data originate in a study of blood T cell repertoires in COVID-19. In the study overall: The study drew acute and convalescent COVID-19 samples from the United States, Italy and Spain. The cDNA or gDNA used as material had been derived from T cells, B-cell-depleted T cells, or PBMCs.

The trim removed 6 bases at V and 5 bases at J, leaving 6 bases unmatched. Germline V lookup: CDR1 MNHEY, CDR2 SVGAGI. The CDR3 totals 14 residues. Original analysis: The assay estimated nucleated cells by amplifying reference gene primers. The data were produced by immunoSEQ multiplex PCR, yet TCRdb's version contains in-frame clones alone and is incomplete. Clone size and the V and J calls come from that table; the DNA yielded D and trimming. The repertoire holds some 130,000 clones, with approximately 90% as singletons. The origin of this receptor is a man over 45 with active or convalescent COVID-19. Sequenced: peripheral blood. V is TRBV6-5 and J is TRBJ1-4; 7 positions match TRBD1. The CDR3 DNA sequence: TGTGCCAGCAGAGTGACAGGGCGCAATGAAAAACTGTTTTTT. The encoded protein is CASRVTGRNEKLFF.